The source of this T cell receptor (beta chain) is a study of cytomegalovirus exposure and HLA in healthy donors. Germline V gives CDR1 SQVTM, CDR2 ANQGSEA. Between the trimmed V and J ends, which lost 3 bases and 0 bases, there was a span of 6 bases. The CDR3 runs 12 residues. The protocol was immunoSEQ multiplex PCR, while the TCRdb copy is restricted to in-frame clones and leaves out a portion. The table has roughly 280,000 clones, 70% to 90% seen once; the top ten hold roughly 0.99%. The receptor was isolated from a young woman in good health and CMV-seronegative. Source material: PBMCs. V usage is TRBV29-1 and J usage is TRBJ2-7; D is unresolved. CDR3 amino acids: CSVEESSYEQYF. The CDR3 nucleotides are TGCAGCGTTGAGGAGAGCTCCTACGAGCAGTACTTC.